Each of the 17 T cell receptor beta chains below was sequenced from the same sample in a study of T cells in localized non-small cell lung cancer. TCRdb's copy holds only in-frame clones and misses some; the assay was immunoSEQ multiplex PCR. Of tens of thousands of clones listed, approximately 90% were seen once; the top ten hold approximately 30%. Sequenced material: peripheral blood, taken before any cancer treatment. The receptors here all came from a female donor over 55 with stage I lung adenocarcinoma.

The chain couples TRBV11-2 to TRBJ2-7, with D unresolved. The CDR3 contains 15 residues. CDR1 and CDR2 from the germline V gene are SGHAT and FQNNGV. The ends were cut back, 5 bases at V and 0 bases at J, with 14 bases in the middle. The CDR3 DNA sequence: TGTGCCAGCAGCCTACAGAGCCTGAGCTCCTACGAGCAGTACTTC. Amino acid sequence: CASSLQSLSSYEQYF.

This clone was picked up a small number of times. The chain employs TRBV6-5 and TRBJ2-2, with 11 bases fitting TRBD2. The CDR3 extends over 16 amino acids. J was trimmed by 3 bases and V by 4 bases; bases with no gene match: 4. Germline CDR1 and CDR2: MNHEY and SVGAGI. CDR3 residues: CASSFDSGRDTGELFF. For the CDR3, the DNA is TGTGCCAGCAGTTTCGATAGCGGGAGGGACACCGGGGAGCTGTTTTTT.

The chain recombines TRBV2 with TRBJ2-7; D not certain. CDR3 length: 12 amino acids. V was clipped by 5 bases and J by 9 bases, with 14 bases between them. Germline-derived CDR1 and CDR2 are SNHLY and FYNNEI. The chain's CDR3 is CASSLDPPRQYF. For the CDR3, the DNA is TGTGCCAGCAGTCTCGACCCTCCCAGGCAGTACTTC.

The chain uses TRBV6-6 and TRBJ1-5; D ambiguous. Trimming shortened V by 3 bases and J by 4 bases, and 7 bases separated the two germline ends. The CDR3 extends over 13 amino acids. Per the germline V gene, CDR1 is MNHNY and CDR2 is SVGAGI (reference sequence). The CDR3 DNA is TGTGCCAGCAGTTATGGTCAAAATCAGCCCCAGCATTTT. Translation gives CASSYGQNQPQHF.

V and J are TRBV28 and TRBJ1-2; 8 positions match TRBD1. This CDR3 comprises 14 residues. Germline lookup yields CDR1 MDHEN and CDR2 SYDVKM. Trimming at V came to 6 bases and at J to 8 bases, leaving 11 bases not matched to a gene. CDR3 amino acids: CASSLEQGGLGYTF. The CDR3 DNA sequence: TGTGCCAGCAGCCTTGAACAGGGGGGGCTAGGCTACACCTTC.

CDR3 loop: CASLSTGTGTYEQYF. The CDR3 DNA follows: TGTGCCAGCCTATCTACCGGGACAGGGACCTACGAGCAGTACTTC. The V gene is TRBV18, the J gene TRBJ2-7; 9 bases agree with TRBD1. Trimming cost V 8 bases and J 2 bases; bases outside gene matches: 10. Germline V gene lookup returns CDR1 KGHSH and CDR2 LQKENI. The CDR3 covers 15 residues.

This sequence joins TRBV28 and TRBJ2-1, with D perhaps TRBD2 (6 bases). The germline V gene encodes CDR1 MDHEN and CDR2 SYDVKM. The CDR3 runs 14 residues. V gave up 2 bases and J gave up 2 bases, with 7 bases separating them. The DNA for the CDR3 is TGTGCCAGCAGTTTAGCGGGACCCTACAATGAGCAGTTCTTC. It codes for CASSLAGPYNEQFF.

Concerning this clone itself: One junction end does not reproduce the germline sequence, and a read error may be involved. The rearrangement links TRBV29-1 to TRBJ2-1, with 8 nucleotides matching TRBD2. The CDR3 length is 12 residues. CDR1 SQVTM and CDR2 ANQGSEA come from the germline V gene. CDR3 in DNA: TGCAGCGTTGAAAAGGGAGCGGGAGCCCCTGTCTTC. It encodes CSVEKGAGAPVF.

The chain joins TRBV6-1 to TRBJ1-2; D is unclear. The CDR3 covers 13 residues. Germline V gives CDR1 MNHNS, CDR2 SASEGT. Trimming pared 6 bases from V and 2 bases from J, leaving 10 bases between. The CDR3 DNA sequence: TGTGCCAGCAGGCTAGACCTAAACTATGGCTACACCTTC. Translating gives CASRLDLNYGYTF.

V is TRBV18 and J is TRBJ1-1; D not certain. Trimming pared 2 bases from V and 1 base from J, leaving 5 bases between. Per germline, CDR1 KGHSH and CDR2 LQKENI. The CDR3 covers 13 residues. The DNA for the CDR3 is TGTGCCAGCTCACCATCTCAGAACACTGAAGCTTTCTTT. It translates to CASSPSQNTEAFF. The variable domain in full, with the rest retrieved from reference TRBV18 and TRBJ1-1, is NAGVMQNPRHLVRRRGQEARLRCSPMKGHSHVYWYRQLPEEGLKFMVYLQKENIIDESGMPKERFSAEFPKEGPSILRIQQVVRGDSAAYFCASSPSQNTEAFFGQGTRLTVV.

This chain connects TRBV5-8 to TRBJ2-7; TRBD1 agrees at 10 bases. Germline loops: CDR1 SGHTS, CDR2 YDEGEE. The CDR3 loop spans 14 amino acids. J was trimmed by 3 bases and V by 4 bases; bases with no gene match: 4. CDR3 loop: CASSRGQGIYEQYF. The CDR3 DNA sequence: TGTGCCAGCAGCAGGGGACAGGGGATCTACGAGCAGTACTTC.

The chain joins TRBV5-1 to TRBJ1-1; 7 positions agree with TRBD1. The V segment lost 0 bases and the J segment 1 base; nucleotides outside the gene matches: 6. Per the germline V gene, CDR1 is SGHRS and CDR2 is YFSETQ. The CDR3 extends over 16 amino acids. The DNA of the CDR3 is TGCGCCAGCAGCTTGGCCACGACAGGGACGAACACTGAAGCTTTCTTT. This encodes CASSLATTGTNTEAFF.

The gene calls are TRBV18 and TRBJ1-6; D gene unclear. V was trimmed by 3 bases and J by 8 bases, leaving 11 bases between them. CDR3 size: 14 residues. Per germline, CDR1 KGHSH and CDR2 LQKENI. CDR3 sequence reads: CASSPTHPDSPLHF. As DNA, the CDR3 is TGTGCCAGCTCACCCACACATCCGGATTCACCCCTCCACTTT.

The gene calls are TRBV6-1 and TRBJ2-6, with a weak D call TRBD1 (7 bases). V dropped 3 bases and J dropped 0 bases, with 18 bases sitting between them. CDR3 size: 19 residues. CDR1 is MNHNS and CDR2 is SASEGT in the germline V gene. DNA of the CDR3: TGTGCCAGCAGTGATATTACAGGGGCCGGGAGCTCTGGGGCCAACGTCCTGACTTTC. It is translated as CASSDITGAGSSGANVLTF.

The V gene is TRBV5-4, the J gene TRBJ1-4, with D uncertain. Trimming cost V 3 bases and J 0 bases, with 12 bases left between them. The CDR3 has 16 amino acids. Germline V lookup: CDR1 SGHNT, CDR2 YYREEE (reference sequence). For the CDR3, the DNA is TGTGCCAGCAGCTCCAGGAATGGGGCAACTAATGAAAAACTGTTTTTT. It yields the protein CASSSRNGATNEKLFF.

The chain links TRBV11-2 to TRBJ1-3, with a weak D call TRBD1 (6 bases). Trimming took 1 base from V and 3 from J, leaving 10 bases between them. Germline loops: CDR1 SGHAT, CDR2 FQNNGV. This CDR3 is 15 amino acids long. CDR3 nucleotides: TGTGCCAGCAGCTTAGGACCAGGGGTTGGAAACACCATATATTTT. Translating it yields CASSLGPGVGNTIYF.

This clone turned up a few times. The V gene is TRBV7-2, the J gene TRBJ1-5; D is possibly TRBD1 (6 bases). The CDR3 has 15 residues. Germline loops: CDR1 SGHTA, CDR2 FQGNSA. Trimming cost V 1 base and J 1 base, with 8 bases left between them. DNA of the CDR3: TGTGCCAGCAGCTTAGTCGGGGGCAGCAATCAGCCCCAGCATTTT. Residues: CASSLVGGSNQPQHF.